This is a list of T cell receptor beta chains from one sample in a study of CD8+CD57+ T cells in acquired aplastic anemia. Via MiXCR, TCRdb re-called the reads, giving one row per CDR3 protein. In the table there are roughly 100,000 distinct CDR3 sequences, less than 75% of which are singletons. What was sequenced was sorted CD4+, CD8+, or CD8+CD57+ T cells (not recorded which) from PBMCs. These receptor sequences come from a human donor with aplastic anemia. The CDR3 runs from the conserved cysteine through the conserved F or W. The D gene is left open where the match is weak. Clone sizes are given selectively: once, few, many, or a class where the clone is expanded.

CDR3,DNA,V,J,size,D
CASSRGGRGAGEQYF,TGTGCCAGCAGCCGAGGGGGAAGGGGAGCGGGCGAGCAGTACTTC,TRBV11-2,TRBJ2-7,.,.
CASSLPPGEAFF,TGTGCCAGCAGTTTACCTCCCGGAGAAGCTTTCTTT,TRBV12-3/TRBV12-4,TRBJ1-1,.,.
CSARDSTSGGSDTQYF,TGCAGTGCTAGAGATTCGACTAGCGGGGGGTCAGATACGCAGTATTTT,TRBV20-1,TRBJ2-3,.,TRBD2
CATSRDPGQIEAFF,TGTGCCACCAGCAGAGATCCGGGACAGATTGAAGCTTTCTTT,TRBV15,TRBJ1-1,few,TRBD1
CASREGQISSYEQYF,TGTGCCAGCAGGGAGGGACAGATTAGCTCCTACGAGCAGTACTTC,TRBV2,TRBJ2-7,.,.
CASSSGQGIPEAFF,TGTGCCAGCAGCTCCGGACAGGGGATCCCTGAAGCTTTCTTT,TRBV7-8,TRBJ1-1,.,TRBD1
CASSYVDRAHEQYF,TGTGCCAGCAGTTACGTGGACAGGGCCCACGAGCAGTACTTC,TRBV6-5,TRBJ2-7,.,TRBD1
CASSLRQGLREQYF,TGTGCCAGCAGTTTGAGGCAGGGCCTACGGGAGCAGTACTTC,TRBV12-3/TRBV12-4,TRBJ2-7,.,.
CASSDPGGSYEQYF,TGCGCCAGCAGTGACCCGGGGGGCTCCTACGAGCAGTACTTC,TRBV10-2,TRBJ2-7,few,TRBD2
CSARGDTGEGPQHF,TGCAGTGCTAGAGGTGATACAGGGGAAGGGCCCCAGCATTTT,TRBV20-1,TRBJ1-5,.,TRBD1
CASSLAGTGGDDEQYF,TGTGCCAGCAGCCTTGCCGGGACGGGGGGAGACGACGAGCAGTACTTC,TRBV11-1,TRBJ2-7,.,TRBD2
CASSSMSGDGQPQHF,TGTGCCAGCAGCTCAATGTCTGGGGATGGTCAGCCCCAGCATTTT,TRBV5-5,TRBJ1-5,.,.
CASSPLAGGETQYF,TGTGCCAGTAGCCCACTAGCGGGAGGGGAGACCCAGTACTTC,TRBV19,TRBJ2-5,.,TRBD2
CAISDRTATNEKLFF,TGTGCCATCAGTGACAGGACAGCAACTAATGAAAAACTGTTTTTT,TRBV10-3,TRBJ1-4,.,.
CATSDRTSTDEQFF,TGTGCCACCAGTGATCGGACTAGTACTGATGAGCAGTTCTTC,TRBV24-1,TRBJ2-1,.,TRBD2
CAISQKKLFF,TGTGCCATCAGTCAGAAAAAACTGTTTTTT,TRBV10-3,TRBJ1-4,.,.
CASSEVPTGARNEKLFF,TGTGCCAGCAGTGAAGTTCCGACAGGGGCGAGAAATGAAAAACTGTTTTTT,TRBV25-1,TRBJ1-4,.,TRBD1
CASSQRRDSEQFF,TGTGCCAGCAGCCAGCGCAGGGACAGTGAGCAGTTCTTC,TRBV7-2,TRBJ2-1,few,TRBD1
CASSYGRSTDTQYF,TGTGCCAGTAGTTACGGTAGGAGCACAGATACGCAGTATTTT,TRBV19,TRBJ2-3,.,.
CASSLGSGGYNEQFF,TGTGCCAGCAGCTTAGGTAGCGGGGGATACAATGAGCAGTTCTTC,TRBV7-6,TRBJ2-1,.,TRBD2
CSGRTGPQETQYF,TGCAGCGGACGGACAGGGCCACAAGAGACCCAGTACTTC,TRBV29-1,TRBJ2-5,few,TRBD1
CATIGTGDGYTF,TGTGCCACCATAGGGACAGGTGATGGCTACACCTTC,TRBV24-1,TRBJ1-2,.,TRBD1
CASSIVRDAYEQYF,TGTGCCAGTAGTATCGTCAGGGATGCCTACGAGCAGTACTTC,TRBV19,TRBJ2-7,.,.
CASSQAAGALREQYF,TGTGCCAGCAGCCAAGCCGCAGGGGCCCTGAGGGAGCAGTACTTC,TRBV12-3/TRBV12-4,TRBJ2-7,.,.
CASSFYICSGAWQGVQETQYF,.,TRBV11-2,TRBJ2-5,.,.